The 24 T cell receptor beta chains reported below all come from one sample, sequenced in a study of cytomegalovirus exposure and HLA in healthy donors. Primers: 60 Vbeta forward and 13 Jbeta reverse. The assay was immunoSEQ multiplex PCR, and TCRdb's table has in-frame clones only and misses some. The data show roughly 100,000 clones, with 60% to 85% seen just once and 4% held by the top ten. The sequencing input was PBMCs. These receptors all come from a man between 50 and 59 years old in good health and CMV-seropositive.

As concerns this clone: Other DNA sequences of this sample code for an identical CDR3. The chain uses TRBV25-1 and TRBJ2-3; 9 bases line up with TRBD2. Per the germline V gene, CDR1 is MGHDK and CDR2 is SYGVNS. V was pared by 3 bases and J by 9 bases, with 7 bases of the junction left unmatched. The CDR3 is 14 residues long. DNA of the CDR3: TGTGCCAGCAGTGATTCGACTAGCGGAGACACGCAGTATTTT. This gives the protein CASSDSTSGDTQYF.

This clone has just a few counts. V is TRBV7-2 and J is TRBJ1-5; 9 positions agree with TRBD1. Germline trimming cut 1 base from V and 6 bases from J; bases unmatched to any gene: 4. From germline, CDR1 is SGHTA and CDR2 FQGNSA. This CDR3 is built from 15 residues. Here the CDR3 reads CASSLGQGETQPQHF. The CDR3 DNA sequence: TGTGCCAGCAGCTTAGGACAGGGGGAAACTCAGCCCCAGCATTTT.

The V and J genes are TRBV19 and TRBJ2-2, with TRBD2 matching 10 bases. Per germline, CDR1 LNHDA and CDR2 SQIVND (reference sequence). With V trimmed by 5 bases and J by 4 bases, 7 bases remained unmatched. The CDR3 sequence is 16 residues long. The CDR3 is CASSDPSGSTTGELFF. The CDR3 DNA sequence: TGTGCCAGTAGTGACCCTAGCGGGAGTACCACCGGGGAGCTGTTTTTT.

This clone was counted only a few times. The V gene is TRBV5-1, the J gene TRBJ2-5; 7 nucleotides align to TRBD2. The CDR3 extends over 14 amino acids. Trimming at V came to 4 bases and at J to 1 base, leaving 4 bases not matched to a gene. The V gene's germline CDR1 is SGHRS and CDR2 YFSETQ. CDR3 residues: CASSTAGSQETQYF. In DNA form, the CDR3 reads TGCGCCAGCAGCACAGCGGGAAGCCAAGAGACCCAGTACTTC.

J is TRBJ2-2 and V is TRBV7-9; TRBD2 agrees at 7 bases. CDR3 length: 15 residues. V lost 5 bases and J lost 1; bases outside the gene matches: 4. Germline V CDR1 and CDR2: SEHNR, FQNEAQ (reference sequence). The CDR3 loop is CASSRQRENTGELFF. In DNA, the CDR3 is TGTGCCAGCAGCCGTCAGCGGGAGAACACCGGGGAGCTGTTTTTT. The full variable domain, completed using reference TRBV7-9 and TRBJ2-2, is DTGVSQNPRHKITKRGQNVTFRCDPISEHNRLYWYRQTLGQGPEFLTYFQNEAQLEKSRLLSDRFSAERPKGSFSTLEIQRTEQGDSAMYLCASSRQRENTGELFFGEGSRLTVL.

V usage is TRBV9 and J usage is TRBJ1-2, with a possible D match to TRBD1 (5 bases). The CDR3 contains 19 residues. The germline V gene has CDR1 SGDLS and CDR2 YYNGEE. V was clipped by 2 bases and J by 3 bases, with 26 bases between them. The CDR3: CASSVRQTTRPGGDYGYTF. CDR3 bases: TGTGCCAGCAGCGTTCGGCAGACTACGCGGCCCGGGGGAGACTATGGCTACACCTTC.

V is TRBV27 and J is TRBJ2-5, with a tentative D call TRBD2 (5 bases). Trimming left V 3 bases short and J 2 bases short, with 16 bases between. The CDR3 runs to 16 residues. Looked up from germline, CDR1 is MNHEY and CDR2 is SMNVEV (reference sequence). The chain's CDR3 is CASSFYPLGIQETQYF. The CDR3 DNA reads TGTGCCAGCAGTTTCTACCCCCTCGGGATACAAGAGACCCAGTACTTC.

This chain uses TRBV7-2 with TRBJ2-3; D remains ambiguous. The CDR3 has 12 residues. CDR1 is SGHTA, CDR2 FQGNSA, per germline. Trimming took off 5 bases at V and 7 bases at J, with 10 bases between the two ends. The CDR3 spells CASSDFGYTQYF. For the CDR3, the DNA is TGTGCCAGCAGCGATTTCGGGTATACGCAGTATTTT.

The genes are TRBV18 and TRBJ2-5; perhaps TRBD1 as D (5 bases). CDR1 is KGHSH, CDR2 LQKENI, per germline. There are 15 residues in the CDR3. V was cut by 0 bases and J by 2 bases, with 10 bases left in between. CDR3 protein: CASSPPSQGQETQYF. The CDR3 DNA follows: TGTGCCAGCTCACCACCGTCCCAGGGACAAGAGACCCAGTACTTC.

This clone has a single count. This rearrangement joins TRBV5-1 to TRBJ2-5; 13 bases are a match to TRBD2. Germline loops: CDR1 SGHRS, CDR2 YFSETQ. The CDR3 is 17 amino acids. V dropped 0 bases and J dropped 5; count of bases not matched to a gene: 7. The CDR3, as DNA: TGCGCCAGCAGCTTGGGACTAGCGGGAGGCCCGGGGGAGACCCAGTACTTC. The encoded protein is CASSLGLAGGPGETQYF.

This clone was seen more than once but under ten times. The gene calls are TRBV18 and TRBJ1-1; 9 bases fit TRBD1. The CDR3 contains 14 residues. CDR1 is KGHSH and CDR2 is LQKENI in the germline V gene. Trimming removed 6 bases from V and 6 bases from J; junction bases left unmatched: 8. CDR3: CASSSGTGRPEAFF. In DNA, the CDR3 is TGTGCCAGCTCCTCCGGGACAGGGAGGCCTGAAGCTTTCTTT.

This chain connects TRBV6-4 to TRBJ2-3; D may be TRBD1 (5 bases). From germline, CDR1 is MRHNA and CDR2 SNTAGT. This CDR3 has 14 amino acids. The ends were cut back, 4 bases at V and 3 bases at J, with 11 bases in the middle. The CDR3 nucleotides read TGTGCCAGCAGTGCAGGGTTGGGGACAGATACGCAGTATTTT. Protein: CASSAGLGTDTQYF.

The chain joins TRBV27 to TRBJ2-3; the D gene is possibly TRBD1 (5 bases). Trimming left V 0 bases short and J 4 bases short, with 11 bases between. The CDR3 loop spans 15 amino acids. Germline V lookup: CDR1 MNHEY, CDR2 SMNVEV (reference sequence). This CDR3 reads CASSLSGREADTQYF. In nucleotides, the CDR3 is TGTGCCAGCAGTTTATCGGGCAGGGAAGCAGATACGCAGTATTTT.

This chain uses TRBV4-3 with TRBJ2-7; 9 nucleotides align to TRBD2. From germline, CDR1 is LGHNA and CDR2 YSLEER. There are 16 residues in the CDR3. Trimming cost V 0 bases and J 1 base; bases outside gene matches: 4. The CDR3 here is CASSQDTSGPSYEQYF. Written as DNA, the CDR3 is TGCGCCAGCAGCCAAGATACTAGCGGGCCGTCCTACGAGCAGTACTTC.

This chain connects TRBV5-1 to TRBJ2-7; TRBD1 aligns across 10 bases. The CDR3 consists of 16 residues. CDR1 is SGHRS, CDR2 YFSETQ, per germline. The V segment lost 4 bases and the J segment 5 bases; nucleotides outside the gene matches: 12. The CDR3 region has the DNA TGCGCCAGCAGCGCGGAGGGACAGGGGATGACCCACGAGCAGTACTTC. As protein: CASSAEGQGMTHEQYF.

This clone turned up a few times. CDR3 in amino acids: CASSLVSLSNEKLFF. In DNA form, the CDR3 reads TGTGCCAGCAGCTTGGTTAGCCTAAGCAATGAAAAACTGTTTTTT. The chain uses TRBV5-8 and TRBJ1-4; D gene unclear. The CDR3 runs to 15 residues. V was clipped by 0 bases and J by 5 bases, with 11 bases between them. Germline CDR1 reads SGHTS; CDR2 reads YDEGEE.

The chain combines TRBV27 with TRBJ2-3; 12 positions match TRBD2. J gave up 6 bases and V 6 bases, and 10 bases lay outside the gene matches. The germline CDR1 and CDR2 sequences are MNHEY and SMNVEV (reference sequence). The CDR3 has 16 amino acids. The CDR3 nucleotides read TGTGCCAGCAGATATCGACTAGCGGGAGTATTCGATACGCAGTATTTT. This encodes CASRYRLAGVFDTQYF.

This chain connects TRBV30 to TRBJ2-5, with D maybe TRBD2 (6 bases). This CDR3 has 12 amino acids. V dropped 4 bases and J dropped 11 bases, with 17 bases sitting between them. CDR1 is GTSNPN, CDR2 SVGIG, per germline (reference sequence). The CDR3 DNA sequence: TGTGCCTGGATCGCCGCCACGGGGGAGCAGTACTTC. This gives the protein CAWIAATGEQYF.

This rearrangement joins TRBV28 to TRBJ2-6; TRBD1 matches 10 bases. V lost 11 bases and J lost 2; bases outside the gene matches: 6. Looked up from germline, CDR1 is MDHEN and CDR2 is SYDVKM. CDR3 size: 15 residues. The CDR3 nucleotides read TGTGCCTCGGGACAGGGGTTCCCTGGGGCCAACGTCCTGACTTTC. Protein product: CASGQGFPGANVLTF. The full variable domain, rest sourced from reference TRBV28 and TRBJ2-6, is DVKVTQSSRYLVKRTGEKVFLECVQDMDHENMFWYRQDPGLGLRLIYFSYDVKMKEKGDIPEGYSVSREKKERFSLILESASTNQTSMYLCASGQGFPGANVLTFGAGSRLTVL.

This clone was picked up a small number of times. This chain connects TRBV19 to TRBJ2-7; maybe TRBD2 (5 bases). The CDR3 is 15 amino acids. Germline values: CDR1 LNHDA, CDR2 SQIVND (reference sequence). V was shortened by 0 bases and J by 2 bases, with 11 bases between the two germline ends. The CDR3 spells CASSIDGLSAYEQYF. CDR3 DNA: TGTGCCAGTAGTATAGATGGACTCTCCGCCTACGAGCAGTACTTC.

V and J are TRBV6-5 and TRBJ2-3; D is ambiguous. The CDR3 contains 13 residues. The V gene's germline CDR1 is MNHEY and CDR2 SVGAGI. V lost 5 bases and J lost 2, with 8 bases in between. This CDR3 reads CASSQLLTDTQYF. In nucleotides, the CDR3 is TGTGCCAGCAGTCAACTACTCACAGATACGCAGTATTTT.

Regarding this clone: A junction end diverges from the germline sequence, so it may reflect a read error. This sequence joins TRBV7-2 and TRBJ1-2; D not resolved. Germline CDR1 reads SGHTA; CDR2 reads FQGNSA. The CDR3 is 15 residues long. In nucleotides, the CDR3 is TGTGCCAGCAACTTAGAGATTGGAGGAAACTATGGCTACACCTTC. Translation gives CASNLEIGGNYGYTF.

The chain is built from TRBV5-1 and TRBJ2-7, with 7 nucleotides matching TRBD2. CDR3 length: 15 amino acids. Germline assignment: CDR1 SGHRS and CDR2 YFSETQ. The junction had 7 bases not matched to a gene; V was cut back by 1 base and J by 3 bases. CDR3 region: CASSLTSEADYEQYF. The CDR3 DNA is TGCGCCAGCAGCTTGACTAGCGAAGCCGACTACGAGCAGTACTTC.

The V and J genes are TRBV28 and TRBJ1-5; TRBD1 might be the D (6 bases). CDR3 size: 12 residues. Germline CDR1 is MDHEN and CDR2 is SYDVKM. The germline V and J ends were trimmed by 6 bases and 6 bases, with 9 bases remaining between them. This chain's CDR3 is CASSPTGQPQHF. For the CDR3, the DNA is TGTGCCAGCAGCCCGACAGGTCAGCCCCAGCATTTT.